This TCR beta chain came from a study of TIL therapy for anti-PD-1-resistant metastatic lung cancer. About the study: Median tumor mutation burden was 1.5 mutations per megabase.

This was the immunoSEQ v3 assay. TCRdb keeps only in-frame clones here, not all; method: immunoSEQ multiplex PCR. The sample has some 45,000 clones; just over 85% are singletons. Study findings and constraints: TIL clonotype persistence in blood showed no apparent association with response.

Sample time point: pre-treatment sample, taken before nivolumab and TIL therapy. Concerning this clone: Its antigen remains unidentified.

The sample in question was blood, obtained at baseline. The receptor comes from a person aged 30 to 80 with non-small cell lung cancer.

CDR3 residues: CASSGQVQETQYF. The CDR3 nucleotides read TGTGCCAGCAGCGGGCAGGTTCAAGAGACCCAGTACTTC. The chain employs TRBV7-9 and TRBJ2-5, with no clear D. CDR3 length: 13 amino acids. Deletions cut 5 bases from V and 2 bases from J, with 9 bases between. Germline V gives CDR1 SEHNR, CDR2 FQNEAQ (reference sequence).